One sample yielded the 27 T cell receptor beta chains listed below, sequenced in a study of blood T cell repertoires in COVID-19. Here immunoSEQ multiplex PCR was the method, and the copy in TCRdb shows in-frame clones only, minus some. This sample yields around 190,000 clones, of which roughly 76% are seen a single time; more than 9.5% belongs to the top ten. Sequencing used peripheral blood. The origin of the receptors is a woman in her forties with COVID-19, enrolled during active disease.

This clone was seen only once. V and J are TRBV12-3 or TRBV12-4 and TRBJ1-2, with no clear D. Trimming removed 8 bases from V and 5 bases from J, with 9 bases in between. The CDR3 is 11 residues long. For the CDR3, the DNA is TGTGCCAGCTCCCCCCAATATGGCTACACCTTC. Its translation: CASSPQYGYTF.

The chain has TRBV4-1 and TRBJ2-7; a weak D match, TRBD1 (5 bases). CDR3 length: 13 amino acids. Trimming shortened V by 0 bases and J by 3 bases, and 6 bases separated the two germline ends. CDR1 is MGHRA and CDR2 is YSYEKL in the germline V gene. Here the CDR3 DNA reads TGCGCCAGCAGCCAAGATAGGGGCTACGAGCAGTACTTC. Amino acids: CASSQDRGYEQYF.

The rearrangement joins TRBV5-6 to TRBJ2-3; maybe TRBD1 (5 bases). V lost 1 base to trimming and J lost 0 bases, with 15 bases between them. Germline V gene lookup returns CDR1 SGHDT and CDR2 YYEEEE. This CDR3 comprises 17 residues. The CDR3 protein is CASSLIQGLPSTDTQYF. The CDR3 bases are TGTGCCAGCAGCTTGATTCAGGGCCTCCCTAGCACAGATACGCAGTATTTT.

This chain joins TRBV6-5 and TRBJ1-1; D gene ambiguous. The CDR3 totals 14 residues. Looked up from germline, CDR1 is MNHEY and CDR2 is SVGAGI. V dropped 6 bases and J dropped 0 bases, with 11 bases sitting between them. The CDR3 DNA sequence: TGTGCCAGCAGCCCCGGTAGCATGAACACTGAAGCTTTCTTT. This translates into CASSPGSMNTEAFF.

This chain links TRBV30 with TRBJ2-2; 8 nucleotides match TRBD2. The CDR3 extends over 16 amino acids. Per germline, CDR1 GTSNPN and CDR2 SVGIG (reference sequence). Unmatched junction bases numbered 10, after V lost 2 bases and J lost 5 bases. As DNA, the CDR3 is TGTGCCTGGAGTCTGGCCGGGACTAGAGAGACCGGGGAGCTGTTTTTT. Protein: CAWSLAGTRETGELFF.

The gene calls are TRBV27 and TRBJ2-5, with TRBD2 identical over 7 bases. The CDR3 is made up of 13 amino acids. V was clipped by 3 bases and J by 2 bases; unmatched bases: 0. The V gene's germline CDR1 is MNHEY and CDR2 SMNVEV (reference sequence). The CDR3 nucleotides are TGTGCCAGCAGTTTCGGGGGGCAAGAGACCCAGTACTTC. Amino acids: CASSFGGQETQYF.

The chain couples TRBV5-4 to TRBJ2-7, with D possibly TRBD2 on 6 matching bases. The CDR3 runs to 13 residues. V lost 2 bases and J lost 6, with 12 bases in between. Germline assignment: CDR1 SGHNT and CDR2 YYREEE (reference sequence). CDR3 nucleotides: TGTGCCAGCAGCTTAGCGGAGGGCGGCGAGCAGTACTTC. This translates into CASSLAEGGEQYF.

The chain combines TRBV6-1 with TRBJ1-1; 12 positions match TRBD1. Germline V gives CDR1 MNHNS, CDR2 SASEGT. The trim removed 4 bases at V and 2 bases at J, leaving 8 bases unmatched. The length of the CDR3 is 17 residues. DNA for the CDR3: TGTGCCAGCAGTGCGGGACAGGGGGCAGGAGTTAACACTGAAGCTTTCTTT. Amino acids: CASSAGQGAGVNTEAFF.

This clone has a single count. The chain recombines TRBV2 with TRBJ1-5, with TRBD1 matching 7 bases. This CDR3 is 14 amino acids long. The junction had 7 bases not matched to a gene; V was cut back by 2 bases and J by 9 bases. The V gene's germline CDR1 is SNHLY and CDR2 FYNNEI. The CDR3 loop reads CASSESRTGWPQHF. CDR3 nucleotide sequence: TGTGCCAGCAGTGAATCGAGGACAGGATGGCCCCAGCATTTT.

This clone was found once. The chain links TRBV5-8 to TRBJ1-5; D not resolved. The length of the CDR3 is 16 residues. Germline-derived CDR1 and CDR2 are SGHTS and YDEGEE. Trimming took 1 base from V and 5 from J, leaving 16 bases between them. The CDR3: CASSLLGTYGYQPQHF. CDR3 in DNA: TGTGCCAGCAGCTTGCTGGGCACGTATGGCTATCAGCCCCAGCATTTT.

The V and J genes are TRBV24-1 and TRBJ1-1, with D possibly being TRBD1 (5 bases). This CDR3 has 13 amino acids. Trimming took off 1 base at V and 4 bases at J, with 6 bases between the two ends. CDR1 and CDR2 from the germline V gene are KGHDR and SFDVKD. CDR3 sequence: CATSDFQGTEAFF. The CDR3 DNA is TGTGCCACCAGTGATTTCCAGGGCACTGAAGCTTTCTTT.

This clone was seen more than once but under ten times. V and J are TRBV18 and TRBJ1-1, with a possible D match to TRBD1 (5 bases). Looked up from germline, CDR1 is KGHSH and CDR2 is LQKENI. This CDR3 spans 16 amino acids. Trimming pared 6 bases from V and 0 bases from J, leaving 17 bases between. CDR3 loop: CASSHRPAEMNTEAFF. CDR3 in DNA: TGTGCCAGCTCTCACAGGCCGGCGGAGATGAACACTGAAGCTTTCTTT.

This chain links TRBV3-1 (or the pseudogene TRBV3-2) with TRBJ2-5; tentative D call: TRBD2 (6 bases). V shed 0 bases and J shed 5 bases, with 16 bases lying between them. Germline assignment: CDR1 LGHDT and CDR2 YNNKEL (reference sequence). The CDR3 extends over 16 amino acids. The CDR3: CASSQDQRVPGETQYF. The CDR3 DNA reads TGTGCCAGCAGCCAAGACCAGCGGGTCCCGGGGGAGACCCAGTACTTC.

This rearrangement joins TRBV15 to TRBJ1-6; D perhaps matches TRBD1 (5 bases). The CDR3 consists of 18 residues. Trimming removed 5 bases at V and 6 bases at J, with 23 bases between. Germline-derived CDR1 and CDR2 are LNHNV and YYDKDF (reference sequence). CDR3 nucleotides: TGTGCCACCAGCTCCTGGGGGGGATCTGCTGGGCGTAATTCACCCCTCCACTTT. Its translation is CATSSWGGSAGRNSPLHF. Drawing the rest from reference TRBV15 and TRBJ1-6, the complete variable domain is DAMVIQNPRYQVTQFGKPVTLSCSQTLNHNVMYWYQQKSSQAPKLLFHYYDKDFNNEADTPDNFQSRRPNTSFCFLDIRSPGLGDTAMYLCATSSWGGSAGRNSPLHFGNGTRLTVT.

The genes are TRBV5-5 and TRBJ2-5; TRBD1 agrees at 7 bases. Trimming took 4 bases from V and 7 from J; bases not matched to a gene: 19. CDR1 SGHKS and CDR2 YYEKEE come from the germline V gene (reference sequence). This CDR3 is built from 17 residues. The CDR3 loop is CASSPTTGTARSATQYF. The CDR3 coding sequence is TGTGCCAGCAGCCCTACGACAGGGACGGCACGTTCAGCGACCCAGTACTTC.

The chain carries TRBV2 and TRBJ2-1; D is undetermined. V was cut by 4 bases and J by 5 bases, with 15 bases left in between. CDR1 and CDR2 from the germline V gene are SNHLY and FYNNEI. The CDR3 has 15 amino acids. CDR3 protein: CASSVTHTRNNEQFF. Here the CDR3 DNA reads TGTGCCAGCAGTGTAACTCATACCCGCAACAATGAGCAGTTCTTC.

This clone was detected only once. The chain carries TRBV5-4 and TRBJ2-3; TRBD1 matches at 8 bases. CDR1 SGHNT and CDR2 YYREEE come from the germline V gene (reference sequence). The CDR3 runs 15 residues. With V trimmed by 4 bases and J by 0 bases, 4 bases remained unmatched. CDR3 sequence reads: CASSVRQGSTDTQYF. The CDR3 DNA sequence: TGTGCCAGCAGCGTGCGACAGGGGAGCACAGATACGCAGTATTTT. The full variable domain, with the rest looked up from reference TRBV5-4 and TRBJ2-3, is ETGVTQSPTHLIKTRGQQVTLRCSSQSGHNTVSWYQQALGQGPQFIFQYYREEENGRGNFPPRFSGLQFPNYSSELNVNALELDDSALYLCASSVRQGSTDTQYFGPGTRLTVL.

This clone has more than one count but fewer than ten. This chain uses TRBV28 with TRBJ2-7; D is unresolved. Germline values: CDR1 MDHEN, CDR2 SYDVKM. Trimming took off 5 bases at V and 6 bases at J, with 23 bases between the two ends. The CDR3 totals 16 residues. This CDR3 reads CASSQKVWSTPREQYF. CDR3 DNA: TGTGCCAGCAGTCAAAAAGTGTGGTCCACTCCTCGCGAGCAGTACTTC.

The rearrangement uses TRBV11-2 and TRBJ2-4; D unclear. V was trimmed by 2 bases and J by 0 bases, leaving 11 bases between them. CDR1 and CDR2 from the germline V gene are SGHAT and FQNNGV. The CDR3 totals 16 residues. The CDR3 protein is CASSLLQLGAKNIQYF. CDR3 nucleotide sequence: TGTGCCAGCAGCTTACTCCAACTTGGAGCCAAAAACATTCAGTACTTC.

This clone is a singleton in its sample. The chain combines TRBV20-1 with TRBJ1-2; the D is unclear. The CDR3 extends over 11 amino acids. CDR1 and CDR2 from the germline V gene are DFQATT and SNEGSKA (reference sequence). Trimming pared 3 bases from V and 6 bases from J, leaving 8 bases between. The CDR3 DNA reads TGCAGTGCTAGTCTGGGCAATGGCTACACCTTC. This translates into CSASLGNGYTF.

This clone was seen once. V and J are TRBV5-1 and TRBJ2-3; 14 positions agree with TRBD2. CDR3 length: 17 residues. V shed 4 bases, J shed 2 bases, and the junction held 6 bases outside the gene matches. Germline values: CDR1 SGHRS, CDR2 YFSETQ. The CDR3 spells CASSPGLAGAITDTQYF. CDR3 coding DNA: TGCGCCAGCAGCCCGGGACTAGCGGGGGCGATCACAGATACGCAGTATTTT. The variable domain in full, with the rest retrieved from reference TRBV5-1 and TRBJ2-3, is KAGVTQTPRYLIKTRGQQVTLSCSPISGHRSVSWYQQTPGQGLQFLFEYFSETQRNKGNFPGRFSGRQFSNSRSEMNVSTLELGDSALYLCASSPGLAGAITDTQYFGPGTRLTVL.

V and J are TRBV2 and TRBJ2-7; 12 bases line up with TRBD2. The ends lost 7 bases at V and 2 bases at J; junction bases unmatched: 3. The CDR3 consists of 14 residues. Germline V lookup: CDR1 SNHLY, CDR2 FYNNEI. The CDR3 reads CASIRTSGTYEQYF. CDR3 DNA: TGTGCCAGCATTAGGACTAGCGGGACCTACGAGCAGTACTTC.

CDR3 sequence reads: CATSTFDRLKETQYF. The CDR3 DNA reads TGTGCCACCAGTACTTTCGACAGGTTGAAAGAGACCCAGTACTTC. The chain links TRBV24-1 to TRBJ2-5; a weak D match, TRBD1 (6 bases). CDR1 and CDR2 (germline): KGHDR, SFDVKD. Deletions cut 6 bases from V and 3 bases from J, with 16 bases between. The CDR3 is 15 residues long.

V usage is TRBV12-3 or TRBV12-4 and J usage is TRBJ1-1; tentative D call: TRBD1 (6 bases). There are 12 residues in the CDR3. V was shortened by 6 bases and J by 6 bases, with 11 bases between the two germline ends. The chain's CDR3 is CASSTGFSEAFF. Written as DNA, the CDR3 is TGTGCCAGCAGCACAGGGTTCTCTGAAGCTTTCTTT.

The chain is built from TRBV4-1 and TRBJ2-7; D possibly corresponds to TRBD2 (6 bases). V was pared by 4 bases and J by 1 base, with 11 bases between. The germline gives CDR1 MGHRA, CDR2 YSYEKL. CDR3 length: 14 amino acids. CDR3 residues: CASSPGEPSYEQYF. CDR3 DNA sequence: TGCGCCAGCAGCCCGGGGGAGCCGTCCTACGAGCAGTACTTC.

This clone appeared once. The chain carries TRBV30 and TRBJ2-1; 7 bases align to TRBD1. The V segment lost 3 bases and the J segment 5 bases; nucleotides outside the gene matches: 7. Looked up from germline, CDR1 is GTSNPN and CDR2 is SVGIG (reference sequence). The CDR3 length is 14 residues. CDR3: CAWSRGSGDNEQFF. In DNA, the CDR3 is TGTGCCTGGAGCAGGGGGAGCGGAGACAATGAGCAGTTCTTC.

The chain joins TRBV19 to TRBJ2-4; a possible D gene is TRBD1 (5 bases). CDR1 and CDR2 (germline): LNHDA, SQIVND (reference sequence). V was shortened by 5 bases and J by 3 bases, with 14 bases between the two germline ends. The CDR3 runs to 15 residues. The CDR3 loop is CASSVSGYGKNIQYF. The CDR3 DNA reads as TGTGCCAGTAGTGTCTCAGGGTATGGCAAAAACATTCAGTACTTC. Full variable domain (missing parts from reference TRBV19 and TRBJ2-4): DGGITQSPKYLFRKEGQNVTLSCEQNLNHDAMYWYRQDPGQGLRLIYYSQIVNDFQKGDIAEGYSVSREKKESFPLTVTSAQKNPTAFYLCASSVSGYGKNIQYFGAGTRLSVL.